This T cell receptor beta chain was observed in a study of response to subunit inactivated influenza vaccine (dated by TCRdb to between 2017 and 2018). Context from the whole study: To follow how T cells responded to a trivalent subunit inactivated influenza vaccine, the researchers relied on deep quantitative profiling of the T cell receptor repertoire.

The research as a whole found: It was suggested by the authors that each seasonal influenza vaccination may recruit only a limited number of new T cells.

Receptors were amplified or captured by RT-PCR. Sequencing used an Illumina HiSeq 2500. In-frame beta chains were kept once TCRdb had trimmed the public reads at Q25 with fastp and called clones with MiXCR. When rows share a CDR3 protein, they turn into one entry using the most common DNA and genes. The sample profile shows around 200,000 distinct CDR3 sequences; about an eighth of them were found once. Approximately 30% of the sample belongs to the ten largest clones. As concerns this clonotype: The antigen it recognizes is unknown. Germline is not matched at one junction end, which may reflect a read error.

The germline V gene gives CDR1 as MDHEN and CDR2 as SYDVKM. The CDR3 sequence holds 14 residues, the cysteine and phenylalanine included. CDR3 DNA only is kept here, 42 bases in frame from base 1. The specimen was CD8+ T cells sorted from PBMCs, collected more than 4 days after vaccination. The chain was built from TRBV28 and TRBJ1-5; the D gene cannot be named for sure. This clonotype was sampled from a man over 45 who received an inactivated influenza vaccine. Donor details come from another sample of the same person, matched by shared clones. The CDR3 corresponds to CASSLGFSNQTQHF. The sequence in DNA is TGTGCCAGCAGTTTAGGGTTTAGCAATCAGACCCAGCATTTT.